The 20 T cell receptor beta chains in this list originate from one sample, sequenced in a study of cytomegalovirus exposure and HLA in healthy donors. Generated by immunoSEQ multiplex PCR, the TCRdb table keeps only in-frame clones and is missing some. The sample has a few hundred thousand clones, nearly 90% seen once. The sample consisted of PBMCs. All receptors come from a woman under 30 in good health and CMV-seronegative.

This clone was observed once. The rearrangement joins TRBV19 to TRBJ2-2, with 12 nucleotides matching TRBD2. From germline, CDR1 is LNHDA and CDR2 SQIVND (reference sequence). Losses at the gene ends were 1 base for V and 4 bases for J; bases not matched to a gene: 7. There are 18 residues in the CDR3. The CDR3 spells CASSIVLAGGRGTGELFF. The CDR3 DNA is TGTGCCAGTAGTATAGTCCTAGCGGGGGGGCGAGGCACCGGGGAGCTGTTTTTT.

This chain joins TRBV2 and TRBJ2-7; no definite D call. V dropped 3 bases and J dropped 1 base, with 7 bases sitting between them. CDR3 length equals 13 residues. Per the germline V gene, CDR1 is SNHLY and CDR2 is FYNNEI. The CDR3, as DNA: TGTGCCAGCAGTGACAGGCCATCCTACGAGCAGTACTTC. This sequence encodes CASSDRPSYEQYF.

This clone occurred a few times. V is TRBV29-1 and J is TRBJ2-2; D is unresolved. Germline CDR1 is SQVTM and CDR2 is ANQGSEA. Trimming stripped 4 bases from V and 2 bases from J, with 5 bases between. The CDR3 runs to 12 residues. The CDR3 DNA reads TGCAGCGTTGTCGTAAACACCGGGGAGCTGTTTTTT. Translation gives CSVVVNTGELFF.

This chain joins TRBV15 and TRBJ1-2; D uncertain. The CDR3 length is 16 residues. With 4 bases removed from V and 1 base from J, the gap between germline ends came to 16 bases. Germline CDR1 reads LNHNV; CDR2 reads YYDKDF (reference sequence). DNA for the CDR3: TGTGCCACCAGCAAATCTGCGGTTTTGTTTAACTATGGCTACACCTTC. Its translation: CATSKSAVLFNYGYTF. Complete variable domain (other parts from reference TRBV15 and TRBJ1-2): DAMVIQNPRYQVTQFGKPVTLSCSQTLNHNVMYWYQQKSSQAPKLLFHYYDKDFNNEADTPDNFQSRRPNTSFCFLDIRSPGLGDTAMYLCATSKSAVLFNYGYTFGSGTRLTVV.

This chain links TRBV2 with TRBJ1-2; 7 bases align to TRBD1. Losses at the gene ends were 6 bases for V and 6 bases for J; bases not matched to a gene: 7. CDR3 size: 13 residues. Germline CDR1 SNHLY, CDR2 FYNNEI. The CDR3 sequence is CASRLLQGNGYTF. CDR3 nucleotides: TGTGCCAGCAGGCTACTACAGGGGAATGGCTACACCTTC.

This clone was seen a single time. V is TRBV9 and J is TRBJ1-2, with D perhaps matching TRBD1 (5 bases). V was trimmed by 4 bases and J by 6 bases, leaving 25 bases between them. Germline V CDR1 and CDR2: SGDLS, YYNGEE. There are 17 residues in the CDR3. DNA of the CDR3: TGTGCCAGCAGCCCTCCGGGGAGGACAACCCTAACTGATGGCTACACCTTC. Translated: CASSPPGRTTLTDGYTF.

This chain uses TRBV5-5 with TRBJ2-7; TRBD1 might be the D (5 bases). V was clipped by 5 bases and J by 3 bases, with 12 bases between them. The CDR3 runs to 13 residues. Germline CDR1 and CDR2: SGHKS and YYEKEE (reference sequence). CDR3 sequence: CASSVADSYEQYV. In nucleotides, the CDR3 is TGTGCCAGCAGTGTCGCCGACAGCTACGAGCAGTACGTC.

V gene TRBV6-1 combines with J gene TRBJ2-7; D remains ambiguous. The germline V gene encodes CDR1 MNHNS and CDR2 SASEGT. The CDR3 contains 14 residues. Trimming pared 6 bases from V and 3 bases from J, leaving 15 bases between. CDR3 coding DNA: TGTGCCAGCAGATCCCCCTTCCCCTACTACGAGCAGTACTTC. Its translation is CASRSPFPYYEQYF.

This chain links TRBV7-8 with TRBJ1-6; 7 bases are a match to TRBD1. The CDR3 length is 16 residues. The germline V gene encodes CDR1 SGHVS and CDR2 FQNEAQ. The ends lost 1 base at V and 4 bases at J; junction bases unmatched: 4. The CDR3 DNA reads TGTGCCAGCAGCTTAGGATTGGGACAGTATAATTCACCCCTCCACTTT. It codes for CASSLGLGQYNSPLHF.

The sample holds one count of this clone. The genes are TRBV9 and TRBJ2-2, with D tentatively TRBD2 (6 bases). This CDR3 is built from 15 residues. Looked up from germline, CDR1 is SGDLS and CDR2 is YYNGEE. Trimming took off 1 base at V and 1 base at J, with 8 bases between the two ends. The CDR3 loop reads CASSVSGLNTGELFF. The DNA for the CDR3 is TGTGCCAGCAGCGTAAGCGGGCTGAACACCGGGGAGCTGTTTTTT.

This chain links TRBV11-3 with TRBJ2-1, with 7 bases fitting TRBD1. Germline V lookup: CDR1 SGHNT, CDR2 YENEEA. V gave up 5 bases and J gave up 2 bases; unmatched junction bases: 6. The CDR3 spans 15 residues. The CDR3 nucleotides read TGTGCCAGCAGCCCCAGGCAGGGGGCCTACAATGAGCAGTTCTTC. It specifies CASSPRQGAYNEQFF.

The chain joins TRBV5-1 to TRBJ2-2; D is possibly TRBD1 (5 bases). The CDR3 contains 17 residues. Trimming cost V 1 base and J 4 bases, with 17 bases left between them. Germline CDR1 is SGHRS and CDR2 is YFSETQ. The CDR3 reads CASSLFPSTEITGELFF. CDR3 bases: TGCGCCAGCAGCTTGTTCCCATCGACAGAGATCACCGGGGAGCTGTTTTTT.

The chain joins TRBV5-1 to TRBJ2-5; possible D gene TRBD1, 6 bases. The V and J ends lost 2 bases and 1 base respectively, with 9 bases between them. CDR1 is SGHRS, CDR2 YFSETQ, per germline. This CDR3 is built from 14 residues. CDR3: CASSFTDSQETQYF. The CDR3 region has the DNA TGCGCCAGCAGCTTTACGGACAGCCAAGAGACCCAGTACTTC.

V and J are TRBV5-4 and TRBJ2-7; D is undetermined. In germline, CDR1 is SGHNT, CDR2 YYREEE (reference sequence). CDR3 length equals 13 residues. Deletions cut 0 bases from V and 3 bases from J, with 7 bases between. The CDR3 sequence is CASSLGGYYEQYV. The CDR3 DNA reads TGTGCCAGCAGCTTGGGAGGATACTACGAGCAGTACGTC.

The chain uses TRBV7-9 and TRBJ1-1, with D possibly matching TRBD1 (5 bases). This CDR3 contains 18 residues. Germline V gives CDR1 SEHNR, CDR2 FQNEAQ (reference sequence). V was shortened by 1 base and J by 5 bases, with 23 bases between the two germline ends. The CDR3 region is CASSLGQGFHSGGTEAFF. The DNA for the CDR3 is TGTGCCAGCAGCTTAGGCCAGGGATTCCATTCAGGTGGAACTGAAGCTTTCTTT.

The chain employs TRBV6-1 and TRBJ2-1, with 11 bases matching TRBD2. The germline CDR1 and CDR2 sequences are MNHNS and SASEGT. The trim removed 2 bases at V and 4 bases at J, leaving 7 bases unmatched. The CDR3 length is 17 residues. The CDR3 DNA follows: TGTGCCAGCAGTGAATGGCTAGCGGGGGGAAATTACAATGAGCAGTTCTTC. This codes for CASSEWLAGGNYNEQFF.

The chain uses TRBV21-1 and TRBJ2-2; the D segment call TRBD2 is taken from the table without a DNA check. TRBV21-1 is marked as a pseudogene. The CDR3 is 15 residues long. The DNA for the CDR3 is TGTGCCAGCAGCAAAGGGGCGGGGTGGACCGGGGAGCTGTTTTTT. It yields the protein CASSKGAGWTGELFF.

The rearrangement uses TRBV5-1 and TRBJ1-1, with 9 positions matching TRBD1. Germline V gene lookup returns CDR1 SGHRS and CDR2 YFSETQ. The junction had 8 bases not matched to a gene; V was cut back by 0 bases and J by 8 bases. This CDR3 region has 15 residues. The CDR3 sequence is CASSLVVGTGSEAFF. DNA for the CDR3: TGCGCCAGCAGCTTGGTGGTTGGGACAGGGTCGGAAGCTTTCTTT.

The chain has TRBV10-3 and TRBJ1-2, with 7 nucleotides matching TRBD1. Germline V gene lookup returns CDR1 ENHRY and CDR2 SYGVKD. V gave up 6 bases and J gave up 2 bases; unmatched junction bases: 12. This CDR3 region has 16 residues. The DNA of the CDR3 is TGTGCCATCAGCCAACGCTGGGGACAGATAAACTATGGCTACACCTTC. Translated, it gives CAISQRWGQINYGYTF.

The chain joins TRBV5-6 to TRBJ2-5, with a weak D call TRBD1 (5 bases). Trimming pared 3 bases from V and 3 bases from J, leaving 21 bases between. The CDR3 is 17 amino acids. Per germline, CDR1 SGHDT and CDR2 YYEEEE. The CDR3 region is CASSSLPGIEPEETQYF. DNA of the CDR3: TGTGCCAGCAGCTCACTTCCAGGGATAGAACCAGAAGAGACCCAGTACTTC.